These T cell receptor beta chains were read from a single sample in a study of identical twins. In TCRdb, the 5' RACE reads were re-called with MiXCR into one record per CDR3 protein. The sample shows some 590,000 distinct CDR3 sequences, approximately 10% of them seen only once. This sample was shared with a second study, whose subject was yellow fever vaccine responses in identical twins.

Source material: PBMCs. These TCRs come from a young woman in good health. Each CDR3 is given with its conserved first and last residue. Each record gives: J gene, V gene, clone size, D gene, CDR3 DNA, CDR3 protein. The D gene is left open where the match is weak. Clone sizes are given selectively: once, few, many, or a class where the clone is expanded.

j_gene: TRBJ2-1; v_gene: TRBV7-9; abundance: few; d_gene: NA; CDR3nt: TGTGCCAGCAGCCCACCACCAGACAATGAGCAGTTCTTC; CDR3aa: CASSPPPDNEQFF
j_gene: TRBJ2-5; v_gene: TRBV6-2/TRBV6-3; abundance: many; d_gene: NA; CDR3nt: TGTGCCAGCAGTTGGCGCCAAGAGACCCAGTACTTC; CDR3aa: CASSWRQETQYF
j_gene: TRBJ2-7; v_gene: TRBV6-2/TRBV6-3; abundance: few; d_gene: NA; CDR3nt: TGTGCCAGCACCCCGGACAGATTCTACGAGCAGTACTTC; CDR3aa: CASTPDRFYEQYF
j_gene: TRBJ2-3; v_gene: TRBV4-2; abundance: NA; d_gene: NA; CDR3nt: TGTGCCAGCAGCCCCGGGCTTAGCGGCAGCGCGCTGCATTTT; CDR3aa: CASSPGLSGSALHF
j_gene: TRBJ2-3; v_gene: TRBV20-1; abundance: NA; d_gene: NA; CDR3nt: TGCAGTGCTAGAGATTCCCGTAAAGGGACAGATACGCAGTATTTT; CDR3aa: CSARDSRKGTDTQYF
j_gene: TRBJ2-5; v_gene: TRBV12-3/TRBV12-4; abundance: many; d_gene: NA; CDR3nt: TGTGCCAGCAGTCCAACCGGGGTAGAAGAGACCCAGTACTTC; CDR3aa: CASSPTGVEETQYF
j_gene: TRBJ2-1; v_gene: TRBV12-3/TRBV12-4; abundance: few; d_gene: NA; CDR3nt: TGTGCCAGCAGTTTGGGGACCAACCTTAATAATGAGCAGTTCTTC; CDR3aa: CASSLGTNLNNEQFF
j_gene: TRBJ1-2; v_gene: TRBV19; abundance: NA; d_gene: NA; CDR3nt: TGTGCCAGTAGTGTCCGAAACGTGGCCCTCCCCTATGGCTACACCTTC; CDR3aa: CASSVRNVALPYGYTF
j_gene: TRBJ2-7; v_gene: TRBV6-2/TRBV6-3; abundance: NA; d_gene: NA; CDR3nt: TGTGCCAGCAGACGACTGACCTACGAGCAGTACTTC; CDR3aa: CASRRLTYEQYF
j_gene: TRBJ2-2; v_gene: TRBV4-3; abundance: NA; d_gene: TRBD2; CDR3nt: TGCGCCAGCAGCCAGGGACTAGCGGATAACACCGGGGAGCTGTTTTTT; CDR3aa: CASSQGLADNTGELFF
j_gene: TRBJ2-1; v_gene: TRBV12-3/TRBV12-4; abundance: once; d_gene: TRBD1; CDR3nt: TGTGCCAGCAGTAAGGGGACAGGGGGCGCGGATGAGCAGTTCTTC; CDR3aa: CASSKGTGGADEQFF
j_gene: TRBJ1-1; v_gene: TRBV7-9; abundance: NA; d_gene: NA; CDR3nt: TGTGCCAGCAGCTTAACAGTTGAAAACACTGAAGCTTTCTTT; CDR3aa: CASSLTVENTEAFF
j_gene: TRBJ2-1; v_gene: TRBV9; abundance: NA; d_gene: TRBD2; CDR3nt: TGTGCCAGCAGCGAGACTAGCGGGGGGCTATACAATGAGCAGTTCTTC; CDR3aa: CASSETSGGLYNEQFF
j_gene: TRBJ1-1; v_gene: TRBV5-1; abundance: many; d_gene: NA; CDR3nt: TGCGCCAGCAGCACACAGGTGAGGGACACTGAAGCTTTCTTT; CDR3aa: CASSTQVRDTEAFF
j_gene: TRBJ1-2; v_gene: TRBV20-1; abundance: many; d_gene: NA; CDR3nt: TGCAGTGCTAGTCCGGGGGTCTATGGCTACACCTTC; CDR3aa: CSASPGVYGYTF
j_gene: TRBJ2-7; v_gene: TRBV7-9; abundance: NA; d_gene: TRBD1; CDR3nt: TGTGCCAGCAGCGTAAGCGACAGGGGCCCCTTCGAGCAGTACTTC; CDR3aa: CASSVSDRGPFEQYF
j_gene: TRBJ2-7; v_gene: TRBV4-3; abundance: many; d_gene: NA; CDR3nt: TGCGCCAGCAGCCAAGGTGTTACCTCCTACGAGCAGTACTTC; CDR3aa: CASSQGVTSYEQYF
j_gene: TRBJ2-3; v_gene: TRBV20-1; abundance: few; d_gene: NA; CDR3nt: TGCAGTGCCCCCACCGTCACGGGAAACACAGATACGCAGTATTTT; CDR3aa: CSAPTVTGNTDTQYF
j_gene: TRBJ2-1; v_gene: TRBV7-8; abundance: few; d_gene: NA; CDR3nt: TGTGCCAGCCGGTCCCGGGACTCCTACAATGAGCAGTTCTTC; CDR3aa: CASRSRDSYNEQFF
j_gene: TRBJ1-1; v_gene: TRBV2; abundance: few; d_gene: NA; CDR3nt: TGTGCCAGCAGTCCTGGACAGCGCGGGAACACTGAAGCTTTCTTT; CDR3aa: CASSPGQRGNTEAFF
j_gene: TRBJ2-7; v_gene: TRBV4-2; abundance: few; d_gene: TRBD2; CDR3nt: TGTGCCAGCAGCTTAGTAGCGGGAAACGAGCAGTACTTC; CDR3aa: CASSLVAGNEQYF
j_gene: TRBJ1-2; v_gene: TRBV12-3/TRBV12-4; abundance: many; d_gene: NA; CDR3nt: TGTGCCAGCAGTCCTGATATGGTCGACTACACCTTC; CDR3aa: CASSPDMVDYTF
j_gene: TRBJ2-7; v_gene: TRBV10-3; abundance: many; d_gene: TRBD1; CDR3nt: TGTGCCATCAGCGGACAGGGGTACTACGAGCAGTACTTC; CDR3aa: CAISGQGYYEQYF
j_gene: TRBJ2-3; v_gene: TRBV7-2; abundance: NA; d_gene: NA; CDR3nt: TGTGCCAGCAGCTTAGTGCCTCGCAGGGTCACAGATACGCAGTATTTT; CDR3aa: CASSLVPRRVTDTQYF
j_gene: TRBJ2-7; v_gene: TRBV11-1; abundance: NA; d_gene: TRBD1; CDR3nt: TGTGCCAGCAGCTCCTTACCGGGACAGAACCAAAGAGGCTACGAGCAGTACTTC; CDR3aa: CASSSLPGQNQRGYEQYF
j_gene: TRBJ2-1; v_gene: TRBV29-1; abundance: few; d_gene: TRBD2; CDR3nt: TGCAGCGTTGGGCCTAGCGGGGCGGGTGAGCAGTTCTTC; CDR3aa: CSVGPSGAGEQFF
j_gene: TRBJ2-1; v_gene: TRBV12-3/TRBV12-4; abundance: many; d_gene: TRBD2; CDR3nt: TGTGCCAATACTCGGCGGGAGGGGGGGGAGCAGTTCTTC; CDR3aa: CANTRREGGEQFF
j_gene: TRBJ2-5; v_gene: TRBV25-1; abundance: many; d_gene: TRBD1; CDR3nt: TGTGCCAGCAGTGTAGACAGGGGAGGTGAGACCCAGTACTTC; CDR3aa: CASSVDRGGETQYF
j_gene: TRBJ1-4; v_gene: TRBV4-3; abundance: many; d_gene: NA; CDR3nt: TGCGCCAGCAGCCAAGAAGTGGGGGCGGAAAAACTGTTTTTT; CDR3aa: CASSQEVGAEKLFF
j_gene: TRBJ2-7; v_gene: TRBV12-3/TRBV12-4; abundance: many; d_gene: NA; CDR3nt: TGTGCCAGCAGTTTAGGCCGGGTCACAGAATTGCAGTACTTC; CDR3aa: CASSLGRVTELQYF
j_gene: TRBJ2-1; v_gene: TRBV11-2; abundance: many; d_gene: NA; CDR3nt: TGTGCCAGCAGCTTATCCCTGTTGCGGGGTTCGTACTTC; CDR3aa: CASSLSLLRGSYF
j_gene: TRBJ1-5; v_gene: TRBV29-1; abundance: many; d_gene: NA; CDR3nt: TGCAGCGTCGTCTTTGCTGGGACCTTCAATCAGCCCCAGCATTTT; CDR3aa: CSVVFAGTFNQPQHF
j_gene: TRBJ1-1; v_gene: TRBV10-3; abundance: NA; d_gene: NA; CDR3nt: TGTGCCACCGGCCGGGGGAAGTCCACTGAAGCTTTCTTT; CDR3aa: CATGRGKSTEAFF
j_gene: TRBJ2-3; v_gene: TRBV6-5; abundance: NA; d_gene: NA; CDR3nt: TGTGCCAGCAGTAACCGGGACAACACAGATACGCAGTATTTT; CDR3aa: CASSNRDNTDTQYF
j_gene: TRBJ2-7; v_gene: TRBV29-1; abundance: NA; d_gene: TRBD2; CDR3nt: TGCAGCGCCGCCGGACTAGAAACCTACGAGCAGTACTTC; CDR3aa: CSAAGLETYEQYF
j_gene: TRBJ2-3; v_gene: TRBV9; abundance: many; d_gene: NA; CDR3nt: TGTGCCAGCAGCGGTACTCGCACAGATACGCAGTATTTT; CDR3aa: CASSGTRTDTQYF
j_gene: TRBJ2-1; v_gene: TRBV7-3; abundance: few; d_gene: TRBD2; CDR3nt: TGTGCCAGCAGCCCATCTAGCGGGGGGGCGGGTGAGCAGTTCTTC; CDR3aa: CASSPSSGGAGEQFF
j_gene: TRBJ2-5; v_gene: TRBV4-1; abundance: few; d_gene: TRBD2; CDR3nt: TGCGCCAGCAGCCAAGAAGCGGGAACAGAGACCCAGTACTTC; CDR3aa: CASSQEAGTETQYF
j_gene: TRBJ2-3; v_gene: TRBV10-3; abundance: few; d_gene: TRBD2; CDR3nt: TGTGCCATCAGTACATCTCTAGCGGGGGGGCCCAGCACAGATACGCAGTATTTT; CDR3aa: CAISTSLAGGPSTDTQYF
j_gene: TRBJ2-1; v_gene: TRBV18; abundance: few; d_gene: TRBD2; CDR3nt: TGTGCCAGCTCACCACCGGTACTAGCGGGAGGCTACAATGAGCAGTTCTTC; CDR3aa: CASSPPVLAGGYNEQFF
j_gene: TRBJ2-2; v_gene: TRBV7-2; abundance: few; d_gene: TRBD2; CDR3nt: TGTGCCAGCAGCTTCGCTAGCGGGATCTTTACCGGGGAGCTGTTTTTT; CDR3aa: CASSFASGIFTGELFF